The entry below describes one T cell receptor (beta chain). As yet, its antigen is unknown. The source of the sample is a study of cytomegalovirus exposure and HLA in healthy donors. For the study at large: As an earlier analysis found, about 200 million T cells yielded approximately 100 million unique TCR beta sequences. Unique TCRs from HLA-typed donors, roughly 87 million of them, were held in an early data release.

Study results and caveats: Earlier results showed most TCR beta V segments being productive about 87% or about 30% of the time. Trimming of TCR beta V- and J-genes showed a link, identified in a later analysis, to a missense DCLRE1C variant.

Trimming took 4 bases from V and 2 from J, leaving 15 bases between them. This CDR3 has 15 amino acids. CDR1 is MNHEY, CDR2 SMNVEV, per germline (reference sequence). PCR employed 60 Vbeta and 13 Jbeta primers. TCRdb's table, derived via immunoSEQ multiplex PCR, lists solely in-frame clones and lacks some. The repertoire consists of over 150,000 clones, with roughly four fifths occurring once and the leading ten covering over 1.5%. The sequenced sample was PBMCs. The chain links TRBV27 to TRBJ2-7; D may be TRBD1 (5 bases). This clonotype was obtained from a man aged 45-60 years in good health and CMV-seronegative. Here the CDR3 reads CASSSSRVPPYEQYF. The CDR3 nucleotides read TGTGCCAGCAGTTCGAGCAGGGTGCCTCCCTACGAGCAGTACTTC.